The present T cell receptor (beta chain) was sequenced within a study of blood T cells in healthy people across ages. The authors ran a second PCR of about 6 to 11 cycles using a sample-barcoded 5' primer and a J-beta primer mix. One entry per CDR3 protein results from TCRdb running MiXCR on the 5' RACE reads. This table has about 1,400,000 distinct CDR3 sequences, 45% to 70% appearing once. There are a few counts of this clonotype. Germline V CDR1 and CDR2: LGHNA, YSLEER. There are 14 residues in the CDR3. Trimming took 0 bases from V and 5 from J, leaving 11 bases between them. Sequencing input: blood. The source is a man younger than 35 in good health. The V call is TRBV4-3, the J call TRBJ2-7; D assignment may be TRBD1 or TRBD2 (6 bases each). The CDR3 DNA sequence: TGCGCCAGCAGCCAAGATACGAGGGGGGACGAGCAGTACTTC. Translation gives CASSQDTRGDEQYF.